This T cell receptor beta chain was observed in a study of T-cell reconstitution after alpha-beta-depleted transplantation in children. Preparing the TCRbeta library involved the use of unique molecular identifiers. TCRdb re-derived calls from the PCR reads in MiXCR, one entry per CDR3 protein. The sample lists just over 950,000 distinct CDR3 sequences, about 29% occurring once. The germline V gene encodes CDR1 MNHNS and CDR2 SASEGT. The CDR3 extends over 13 amino acids. V gave up 8 bases and J gave up 5 bases, with 13 bases separating them. The source is a boy in the first two years of life who had a stem cell transplant for SCID, so the T cells may come from the graft donor. The sample in question was PBMCs, mostly from graft donor cells, obtained 360 days after TCRalphabeta/CD19-depleted stem cell transplant. V is TRBV6-1 and J is TRBJ2-1, with no clear D. The DNA for the CDR3 is TGTGCCAGCTCCTGGCGGTCCAACAATGAGCAGTTCTTC. This sequence encodes CASSWRSNNEQFF.